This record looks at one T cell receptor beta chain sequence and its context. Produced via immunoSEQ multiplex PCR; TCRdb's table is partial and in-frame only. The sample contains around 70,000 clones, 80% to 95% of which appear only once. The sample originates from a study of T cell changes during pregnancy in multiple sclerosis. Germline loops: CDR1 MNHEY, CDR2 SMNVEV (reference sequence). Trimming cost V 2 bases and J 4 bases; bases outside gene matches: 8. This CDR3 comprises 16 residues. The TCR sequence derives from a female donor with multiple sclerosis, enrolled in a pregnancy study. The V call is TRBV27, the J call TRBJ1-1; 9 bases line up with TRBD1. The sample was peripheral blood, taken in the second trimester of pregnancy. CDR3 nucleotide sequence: TGTGCCAGCAGTTTAGCACAGGGGGCGCGTAGCACTGAAGCTTTCTTT. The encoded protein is CASSLAQGARSTEAFF.